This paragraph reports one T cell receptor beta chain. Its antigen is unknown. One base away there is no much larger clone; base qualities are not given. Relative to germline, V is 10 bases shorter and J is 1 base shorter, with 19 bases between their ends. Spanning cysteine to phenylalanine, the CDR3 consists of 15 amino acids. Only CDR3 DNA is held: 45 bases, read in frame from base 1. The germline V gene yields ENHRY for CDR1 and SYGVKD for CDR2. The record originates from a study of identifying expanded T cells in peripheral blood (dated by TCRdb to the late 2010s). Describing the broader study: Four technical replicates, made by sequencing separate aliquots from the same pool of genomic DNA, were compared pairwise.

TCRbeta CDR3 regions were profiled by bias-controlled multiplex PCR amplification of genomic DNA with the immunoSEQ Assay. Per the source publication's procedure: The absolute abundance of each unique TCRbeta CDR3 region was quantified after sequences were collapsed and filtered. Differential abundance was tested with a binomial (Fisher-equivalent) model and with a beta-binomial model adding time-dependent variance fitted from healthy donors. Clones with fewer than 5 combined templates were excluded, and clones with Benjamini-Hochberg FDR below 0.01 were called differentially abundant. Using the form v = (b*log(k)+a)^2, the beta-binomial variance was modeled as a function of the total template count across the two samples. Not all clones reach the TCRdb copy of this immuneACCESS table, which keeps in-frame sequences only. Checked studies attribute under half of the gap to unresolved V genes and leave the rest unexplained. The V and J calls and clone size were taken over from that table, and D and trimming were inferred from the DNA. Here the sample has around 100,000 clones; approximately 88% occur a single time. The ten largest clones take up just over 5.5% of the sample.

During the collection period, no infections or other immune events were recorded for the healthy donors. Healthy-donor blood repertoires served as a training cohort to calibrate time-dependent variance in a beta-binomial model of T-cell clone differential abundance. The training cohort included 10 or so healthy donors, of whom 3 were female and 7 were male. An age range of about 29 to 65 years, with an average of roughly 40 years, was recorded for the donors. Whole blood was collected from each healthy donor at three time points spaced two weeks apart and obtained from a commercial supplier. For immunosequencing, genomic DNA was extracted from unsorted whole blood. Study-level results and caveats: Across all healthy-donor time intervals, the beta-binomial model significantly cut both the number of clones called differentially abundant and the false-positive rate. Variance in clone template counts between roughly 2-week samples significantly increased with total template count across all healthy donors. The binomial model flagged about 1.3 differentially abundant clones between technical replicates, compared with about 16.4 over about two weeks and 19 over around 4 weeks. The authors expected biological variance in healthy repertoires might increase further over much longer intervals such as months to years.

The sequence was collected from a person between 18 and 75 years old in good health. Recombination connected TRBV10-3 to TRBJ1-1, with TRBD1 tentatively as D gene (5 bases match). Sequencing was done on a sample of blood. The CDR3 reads CATANRDLGNTEAFF. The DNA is TGTGCCACCGCTAACCGGGACTTGGGGAACACTGAAGCTTTCTTT.